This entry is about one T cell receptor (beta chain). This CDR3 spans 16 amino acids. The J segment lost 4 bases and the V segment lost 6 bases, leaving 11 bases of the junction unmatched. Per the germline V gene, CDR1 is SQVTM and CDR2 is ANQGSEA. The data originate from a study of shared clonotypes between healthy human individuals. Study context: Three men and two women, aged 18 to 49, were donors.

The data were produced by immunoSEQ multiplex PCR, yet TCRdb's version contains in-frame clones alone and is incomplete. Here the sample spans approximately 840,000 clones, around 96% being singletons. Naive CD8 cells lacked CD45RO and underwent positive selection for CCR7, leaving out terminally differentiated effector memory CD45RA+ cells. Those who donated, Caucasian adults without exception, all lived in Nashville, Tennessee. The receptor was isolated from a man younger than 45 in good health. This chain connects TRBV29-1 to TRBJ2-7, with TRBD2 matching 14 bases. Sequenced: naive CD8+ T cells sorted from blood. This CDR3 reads CSVQGTSGSLRYEQYF. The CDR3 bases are TGCAGCGTCCAAGGGACTAGCGGGAGCTTGCGGTACGAGCAGTACTTC.